These 12 T cell receptor beta chains were all obtained from the same sample, sequenced in a study of control samples from healthy donors and cancer patients. Clones were sequenced by immunoSEQ multiplex PCR, and TCRdb holds only the in-frame ones, with some missing. The sample holds tens of thousands of clones; about 93% are singletons and the top ten take 23%. Sequencing input: PBMCs. The receptors originated from a woman in her 50s with head and neck cancer.

The chain links TRBV7-6 to TRBJ1-4; TRBD1 might be the D (5 bases). The germline V and J ends were trimmed by 1 base and 4 bases, with 16 bases remaining between them. CDR3 length equals 17 residues. Germline CDR1 SGHVS, CDR2 FNYEAQ. Here the CDR3 DNA reads TGTGCCAGCAGCTTAGGAGTGGTCCGGACATTTAATGAAAAACTGTTTTTT. Translating it yields CASSLGVVRTFNEKLFF.

The V gene is TRBV7-9, the J gene TRBJ1-1, with TRBD1 matching over 7 bases. This CDR3 has 14 residues. Germline values: CDR1 SEHNR, CDR2 FQNEAQ (reference sequence). Trimming cost V 1 base and J 7 bases; bases outside gene matches: 6. The CDR3 region is CASSLERGRSEAFF. The CDR3 coding sequence is TGTGCCAGCAGCTTAGAGAGGGGGCGGAGTGAAGCTTTCTTT.

This chain connects TRBV29-1 to TRBJ2-5; 8 bases match TRBD1. The length of the CDR3 is 13 residues. Germline CDR1 reads SQVTM; CDR2 reads ANQGSEA. Trimming cost V 4 bases and J 2 bases; bases outside gene matches: 3. DNA for the CDR3: TGCAGCGTTGGACAGGGGTCACAAGAGACCCAGTACTTC. Protein product: CSVGQGSQETQYF.

The chain is built from TRBV5-1 and TRBJ1-2, with 7 bases lining up with TRBD1. Germline trimming cut 3 bases from V and 7 bases from J; bases unmatched to any gene: 9. The germline CDR1 and CDR2 sequences are SGHRS and YFSETQ. The CDR3 loop spans 14 amino acids. The CDR3 spells CASSWTATGVGYTF. The CDR3 DNA sequence: TGCGCCAGCAGCTGGACGGCCACAGGGGTTGGCTACACCTTC. The full variable domain, its missing parts supplied by reference TRBV5-1 and TRBJ1-2, is KAGVTQTPRYLIKTRGQQVTLSCSPISGHRSVSWYQQTPGQGLQFLFEYFSETQRNKGNFPGRFSGRQFSNSRSEMNVSTLELGDSALYLCASSWTATGVGYTFGSGTRLTVV.

This clone appeared a single time. The V call is TRBV6-6, the J call TRBJ2-7, with D maybe TRBD2 (7 bases). The CDR3 is 14 amino acids. The germline V gene has CDR1 MNHNY and CDR2 SVGAGI (reference sequence). The V and J ends lost 0 bases and 6 bases respectively, with 12 bases between them. The CDR3 DNA reads TGTGCCAGCAGTTACTCGGGAGGGGGGGGCGAGCAGTACTTC. Translating it yields CASSYSGGGGEQYF.

This clone has more than one count but fewer than ten. This sequence joins TRBV18 and TRBJ1-6, with D perhaps TRBD1 (6 bases). The CDR3 runs to 17 residues. Germline V lookup: CDR1 KGHSH, CDR2 LQKENI. V lost 3 bases and J lost 7, with 19 bases in between. The CDR3 nucleotides read TGTGCCAGCTCACCGGTCCCCCTCGACAGGCCAAATTCACCCCTCCACTTT. It specifies CASSPVPLDRPNSPLHF.

V is TRBV6-2 or TRBV6-3 and J is TRBJ2-2; D remains unclear. Germline CDR1 is MNHEY and CDR2 is SVGEGT. Trimming took 10 bases from V and 4 from J, leaving 25 bases between them. The CDR3 spans 17 residues. The CDR3 loop is CANSSDLKLPRTGELFF. CDR3 bases: TGTGCCAACAGCTCGGACCTAAAACTACCACGCACCGGGGAGCTGTTTTTT.

This clone is a singleton in its sample. The chain joins TRBV28 to TRBJ2-1, with no clear D. Germline CDR1 is MDHEN and CDR2 is SYDVKM. The CDR3 length is 12 residues. V was cut by 1 base and J by 10 bases, with 8 bases left in between. The CDR3 region has the DNA TGTGCCAGCAGTTTATCGGCAGCCGAGCAGTTCTTC. Amino acids: CASSLSAAEQFF.

This chain links TRBV19 with TRBJ1-2; D gene unclear. Trimming removed 8 bases at V and 2 bases at J, with 12 bases between. The germline V gene encodes CDR1 LNHDA and CDR2 SQIVND (reference sequence). The CDR3 contains 13 residues. The CDR3 here is CASAPQWNYGYTF. The CDR3 bases are TGTGCCAGTGCCCCGCAGTGGAACTATGGCTACACCTTC.

The V and J genes are TRBV29-1 and TRBJ2-3, with 7 bases matching TRBD2. The trim removed 5 bases at V and 4 bases at J, leaving 3 bases unmatched. CDR3 size: 12 residues. Looked up from germline, CDR1 is SQVTM and CDR2 is ANQGSEA. CDR3 protein: CSVSRGADTQYF. The CDR3 bases are TGCAGCGTTTCACGGGGGGCAGATACGCAGTATTTT.

The chain couples TRBV7-9 to TRBJ2-5; 10 bases map to TRBD2. V shed 5 bases, J shed 4 bases, and the junction held 7 bases outside the gene matches. Germline V CDR1 and CDR2: SEHNR, FQNEAQ (reference sequence). This CDR3 region has 15 residues. CDR3 sequence (DNA): TGTGCCAGCAGCCGCGAGGGACTAGCGATAGAGACCCAGTACTTC. Translated, it gives CASSREGLAIETQYF. The full variable domain, in which reference TRBV7-9 and TRBJ2-5 provide the parts outside the CDR3, is DTGVSQNPRHKITKRGQNVTFRCDPISEHNRLYWYRQTLGQGPEFLTYFQNEAQLEKSRLLSDRFSAERPKGSFSTLEIQRTEQGDSAMYLCASSREGLAIETQYFGPGTRLLVL.

V and J are TRBV5-4 and TRBJ2-7; a possible D gene is TRBD2 (6 bases). The germline V and J ends were trimmed by 0 bases and 5 bases, with 9 bases remaining between them. This CDR3 spans 13 amino acids. Germline V gene lookup returns CDR1 SGHNT and CDR2 YYREEE (reference sequence). The CDR3 spells CASSLGGGNEQYF. The CDR3 region has the DNA TGTGCCAGCAGCTTGGGAGGAGGGAACGAGCAGTACTTC.